Included here is one T cell receptor (beta chain) sequence, with context. The target of this receptor is not known. One base away there is no much larger clone; base qualities are not given. The data stem from a study of control samples from healthy donors and cancer patients (TCRdb year 2020). As encoded in the germline V gene, CDR1 is SGHRS while CDR2 is YFSETQ. V and J lose 0 bases and 6 bases, and a span of 13 bases separates them. Inclusive of the bounding cysteine and phenylalanine, the CDR3 is 14 residues long. Only the CDR3 DNA stays, 42 bases, in frame from base 1. To prepare the library, the immunoSEQ multiplex PCR assay was applied. TCRdb obtained this table from immuneACCESS and retained in-frame rearrangements with V and J assigned. These tables miss some clones; where compared with another copy, unresolved V genes account for less than half of the shortfall, and the remainder is unexplained. The sample records some 110,000 clones, over 75% of which are singletons. The biggest ten clones account for 0.95% to 1.3% of the sample.

The sequenced sample consisted of PBMCs. This TCR was recovered from a woman in her forties or fifties with colorectal cancer. The rearranged chain carries TRBV5-1 and TRBJ2-7; a weak D assignment points to TRBD1 (6 bases agree). The CDR3 amino acid sequence is: CASSLEARGTEQYF. The sequenced DNA is TGCGCCAGCAGCTTGGAGGCCAGGGGTACCGAGCAGTACTTC.